The 12 T cell receptor beta chains given below trace back to one sample, sequenced in a study of identical twins. MiXCR was run by TCRdb on the 5' RACE reads, yielding one entry per CDR3 protein. This table has some 730,000 distinct CDR3 sequences, over 15% appearing once. This same sample was also taken into another study, of T cells expressing NK-cell markers.

The sample consisted of PBMCs. The receptors come from a woman between 18 and 30 years old in good health.

This chain joins TRBV11-2 and TRBJ2-5; D call uncertain. Germline V lookup: CDR1 SGHAT, CDR2 FQNNGV. V was trimmed by 1 base and J by 3 bases, leaving 6 bases between them. There are 13 residues in the CDR3. CDR3 residues: CASSLATEETQYF. CDR3 nucleotide sequence: TGTGCCAGCAGCTTAGCTACGGAAGAGACCCAGTACTTC.

This clonotype was seen only a few times. The V and J genes are TRBV29-1 and TRBJ1-1, with D perhaps matching TRBD1 (5 bases). Germline CDR1 is SQVTM and CDR2 is ANQGSEA. There are 13 residues in the CDR3. V lost 3 bases and J 2 bases, leaving 10 bases between the germline ends. CDR3 sequence: CSVEIQVNTEAFF. The CDR3 DNA sequence: TGCAGCGTTGAGATACAGGTTAACACTGAAGCTTTCTTT.

This chain links TRBV5-1 with TRBJ1-3; the D is unclear. From germline, CDR1 is SGHRS and CDR2 YFSETQ. The CDR3 runs 13 residues. Trimming cost V 3 bases and J 3 bases, with 7 bases left between them. CDR3 amino acids: CASSWTVGNTIYF. CDR3 DNA: TGCGCCAGCAGCTGGACCGTTGGAAACACCATATATTTT.

The CDR3 DNA is TGTGCCAGCAGCATCAGGGAATACAATGAGCAGTTCTTC. Protein product: CASSIREYNEQFF. The gene calls are TRBV12-3 or TRBV12-4 and TRBJ2-1, with a weak D call TRBD1 (5 bases). The CDR3 covers 13 residues. V lost 6 bases, J lost 4 bases, and 10 bases lay in between.

This clonotype was counted a few times. The chain combines TRBV6-1 with TRBJ2-3; D is perhaps TRBD1 (9 bases). The CDR3 is made up of 19 amino acids. Germline CDR1 reads MNHNS; CDR2 reads SASEGT. V was clipped by 7 bases and J by 2 bases, with 28 bases between them. CDR3 amino acids: CASTGGDREERGTTDTQYF. CDR3 sequence (DNA): TGTGCCAGCACCGGAGGGGACAGGGAAGAGCGGGGGACCACAGATACGCAGTATTTT.

The chain carries TRBV5-5 and TRBJ2-3; 12 bases line up with TRBD2. The germline gives CDR1 SGHKS, CDR2 YYEKEE (reference sequence). This CDR3 has 17 residues. V trimming: 3 bases; J trimming: 4 bases; junction bases outside the gene matches: 9. This CDR3 is CASSWKTSGRLADTQYF. The CDR3 coding sequence is TGTGCCAGCAGCTGGAAAACTAGCGGGAGGCTCGCAGATACGCAGTATTTT.

The chain links TRBV27 to TRBJ2-1; D might be TRBD2 (5 bases). CDR3 size: 13 residues. Looked up from germline, CDR1 is MNHEY and CDR2 is SMNVEV (reference sequence). V was pared by 3 bases and J by 8 bases, with 11 bases between. The CDR3 DNA sequence: TGTGCCAGCAGTTTTTATGGGAGCGATGAGCAGTTCTTC. This sequence encodes CASSFYGSDEQFF.

The CDR3 nucleotides read TGCGCCAGCCAACTCGGGACAGGGAGTGCTGTCCAAGAGACCCAGTACTTC. Encoded protein: CASQLGTGSAVQETQYF. This rearrangement joins TRBV10-2 to TRBJ2-5, with TRBD1 matching 9 bases. Losses at the gene ends were 8 bases for V and 1 base for J; bases not matched to a gene: 14. This CDR3 contains 17 residues. CDR1 WSHSY and CDR2 SAAADI come from the germline V gene.

This clonotype was seen a single time. This rearrangement joins TRBV7-2 to TRBJ1-1; D remains unclear. The CDR3 loop spans 13 amino acids. The V end lost 5 bases, the J end lost 0 bases, and 7 bases lay between the germline ends. Germline lookup yields CDR1 SGHTA and CDR2 FQGNSA. The CDR3 DNA is TGTGCCAGCAGCAACTACTTGAACACTGAAGCTTTCTTT. Translating gives CASSNYLNTEAFF. The full variable domain, in which reference TRBV7-2 and TRBJ1-1 provide the parts outside the CDR3, is GAGVSQSPSNKVTEKGKDVELRCDPISGHTALYWYRQSLGQGLEFLIYFQGNSAPDKSGLPSDRFSAERTGGSVSTLTIQRTQQEDSAVYLCASSNYLNTEAFFGQGTRLTVV.

The V call is TRBV29-1, the J call TRBJ2-1; TRBD1 matches at 8 bases. V was pared by 3 bases and J by 15 bases, with 13 bases of the junction left unmatched. The CDR3 is made up of 13 amino acids. Per the germline V gene, CDR1 is SQVTM and CDR2 is ANQGSEA. The CDR3 sequence: CSVERQGAPQGFF. The CDR3 region has the DNA TGCAGCGTTGAGAGGCAGGGGGCTCCCCAAGGGTTCTTC.

The chain couples TRBV7-8 to TRBJ2-7; 11 bases match TRBD1. Germline lookup yields CDR1 SGHVS and CDR2 FQNEAQ. Unmatched junction bases numbered 2, after V lost 4 bases and J lost 3 bases. The CDR3 has 14 amino acids. CDR3 amino acids: CASSWGQGGYEQYF. In DNA, the CDR3 is TGTGCCAGCAGCTGGGGACAGGGGGGCTACGAGCAGTACTTC.

This chain connects TRBV11-2 to TRBJ1-2; maybe TRBD1 (6 bases). CDR1 and CDR2 (germline): SGHAT, FQNNGV. V was shortened by 4 bases and J by 6 bases, with 18 bases between the two germline ends. This CDR3 comprises 15 residues. The CDR3 reads CASSSRQVGVDGYTF. CDR3 nucleotide sequence: TGTGCCAGCAGCTCCCGACAGGTTGGAGTAGATGGCTACACCTTC.